These T cell receptor beta chains were read from a single sample in a study of regulatory T cells in long-lasting Graves disease. TCRdb re-derived calls from the multiplex PCR reads in MiXCR, one entry per CDR3 protein. The sample lists about 620,000 distinct CDR3 sequences, about 15% occurring once. In addition, the sample was reused for a study of T cells in Graves' hyperthyroidism and ophthalmopathy.

Sequenced material: peripheral blood mononuclear cells (PBMCs), taken at new diagnosis, from a patient treated with antithyroid drugs. The receptors originated from a woman in her 30s with Graves disease. The CDR3 runs from the conserved cysteine through the conserved F or W. The order of the fields is CDR3 protein, CDR3 DNA, J gene, clone size, V gene, D gene. D genes are given only for firm matches. For some rows the clone size is stated as once, few or many, or as a class when expanded; others skip it.

CDR3aa: CSAGNYEQYF; CDR3nt: TGCAGTGCTGGAAATTACGAGCAGTACTTC; j_gene: TRBJ2-7; abundance: -; v_gene: TRBV20-1; d_gene: -
CDR3aa: CASSRSGLTYEQYF; CDR3nt: TGTGCCAGCAGTCGCAGCGGTCTCACCTACGAGCAGTACTTC; j_gene: TRBJ2-7; abundance: few; v_gene: TRBV3-1; d_gene: -
CDR3aa: CASSEPGLPEAFF; CDR3nt: TGTGCCAGCAGTGAACCGGGCCTTCCGGAAGCTTTCTTT; j_gene: TRBJ1-1; abundance: few; v_gene: TRBV6-1; d_gene: -
CDR3aa: CASSADRGQTGELFF; CDR3nt: TGTGCCAGCAGCGCGGACAGGGGGCAGACCGGGGAGCTGTTTTTT; j_gene: TRBJ2-2; abundance: few; v_gene: TRBV9; d_gene: TRBD1
CDR3aa: CASSQGRGGQPQHF; CDR3nt: TGTGCCAGCAGCCAGGGCAGGGGAGGTCAGCCCCAGCATTTT; j_gene: TRBJ1-5; abundance: few; v_gene: TRBV3-1; d_gene: -
CDR3aa: CASRNRVSGANVLTF; CDR3nt: TGTGCCAGCAGAAACAGGGTCTCTGGGGCCAACGTCCTGACTTTC; j_gene: TRBJ2-6; abundance: few; v_gene: TRBV28; d_gene: -
CDR3aa: CASSFLDGYTF; CDR3nt: TGTGCCAGCAGTTTTCTTGATGGCTACACCTTC; j_gene: TRBJ1-2; abundance: -; v_gene: TRBV28; d_gene: -
CDR3aa: CSARDLLKTVRGFF; CDR3nt: TGCAGTGCTAGAGATTTGCTGAAGACCGTCCGGGGGTTTTTT; j_gene: TRBJ1-4; abundance: few; v_gene: TRBV20-1; d_gene: -
CDR3aa: CASSENPGSSSYEQYF; CDR3nt: TGTGCCAGCAGTGAAAATCCGGGGTCGAGCTCCTACGAGCAGTACTTC; j_gene: TRBJ2-7; abundance: few; v_gene: TRBV6-1; d_gene: -
CDR3aa: CASSQGSGSTYEQYF; CDR3nt: TGTGCCAGCAGCCAGGGCTCAGGGAGCACCTACGAGCAGTACTTC; j_gene: TRBJ2-7; abundance: few; v_gene: TRBV3-1; d_gene: -
CDR3aa: CASSLRDRDVIMREFF; CDR3nt: TGTGCCAGCAGCTTAAGGGACAGGGACGTTATTATGCGGGAGTTCTTC; j_gene: TRBJ2-1; abundance: -; v_gene: TRBV7-8; d_gene: TRBD1
CDR3aa: CASSPPQGESSEQYF; CDR3nt: TGTGCCAGCTCACCCCCTCAGGGGGAGAGTAGCGAGCAGTACTTC; j_gene: TRBJ2-7; abundance: few; v_gene: TRBV18; d_gene: TRBD1
CDR3aa: CASRDRAPDQPQHF; CDR3nt: TGTGCCTCAAGGGACAGGGCCCCGGATCAGCCCCAGCATTTT; j_gene: TRBJ1-5; abundance: few; v_gene: TRBV10-3; d_gene: TRBD1
CDR3aa: CASGPGHFYEQYFGPGQPQHF; CDR3nt: -; j_gene: TRBJ1-5; abundance: -; v_gene: TRBV2; d_gene: -
CDR3aa: CASSLGGRGTLHF; CDR3nt: TGTGCCAGCAGCTTAGGAGGCCGGGGCACCCTCCACTTT; j_gene: TRBJ1-6; abundance: -; v_gene: TRBV7-6; d_gene: -
CDR3aa: CASSQVPRETQYF; CDR3nt: TGTGCCAGCAGCCAAGTACCGAGGGAGACCCAGTACTTC; j_gene: TRBJ2-5; abundance: many; v_gene: TRBV14; d_gene: -
CDR3aa: CASSRWDREAQYF; CDR3nt: TGTGCCAGCAGCCGATGGGACCGGGAGGCCCAGTACTTC; j_gene: TRBJ2-5; abundance: -; v_gene: TRBV6-1; d_gene: TRBD2
CDR3aa: CASSQDSGGSGLFF; CDR3nt: TGCGCCAGCAGCCAAGATTCAGGGGGGTCGGGACTGTTTTTT; j_gene: TRBJ1-4; abundance: few; v_gene: TRBV11-2; d_gene: TRBD1
CDR3aa: CASSLSGIDTEAFF; CDR3nt: TGTGCCAGCAGCTTGTCTGGGATAGACACTGAAGCTTTCTTT; j_gene: TRBJ1-1; abundance: few; v_gene: TRBV5-6; d_gene: -
CDR3aa: CSATLATETQYF; CDR3nt: TGCAGTGCTACCTTGGCCACAGAGACCCAGTACTTC; j_gene: TRBJ2-5; abundance: few; v_gene: TRBV20-1; d_gene: -
CDR3aa: CASSQGASNEQFF; CDR3nt: TGTGCCAGCAGCCAAGGGGCTAGCAATGAGCAGTTCTTC; j_gene: TRBJ2-1; abundance: many; v_gene: TRBV14; d_gene: -
CDR3aa: CASSVGGFTEAFF; CDR3nt: TGTGCCAGCAGTGTAGGCGGTTTTACTGAAGCTTTCTTT; j_gene: TRBJ1-1; abundance: many; v_gene: TRBV2; d_gene: -
CDR3aa: CASSDAEVGTDTQYF; CDR3nt: TGTGCCAGCAGTGATGCAGAGGTCGGCACAGATACGCAGTATTTT; j_gene: TRBJ2-3; abundance: few; v_gene: TRBV2; d_gene: -
CDR3aa: CSVEETWPSTDTQYF; CDR3nt: TGCAGCGTTGAAGAAACGTGGCCGAGCACAGATACGCAGTATTTT; j_gene: TRBJ2-3; abundance: few; v_gene: TRBV29-1; d_gene: -
CDR3aa: CASSHTGNTEAFF; CDR3nt: TGTGCCAGCAGTCACACAGGGAACACTGAAGCTTTCTTT; j_gene: TRBJ1-1; abundance: many; v_gene: TRBV14; d_gene: -
CDR3aa: CASSQSGPPEQYF; CDR3nt: TGTGCCAGCAGCCAATCGGGTCCGCCGGAGCAGTACTTC; j_gene: TRBJ2-7; abundance: -; v_gene: TRBV3-1; d_gene: -
CDR3aa: CASSTGGRNIQYF; CDR3nt: TGTGCCTCTAGTACGGGGGGGAGAAACATTCAGTACTTC; j_gene: TRBJ2-4; abundance: many; v_gene: TRBV6-2/TRBV6-3; d_gene: TRBD2
CDR3aa: CASRFRGSNQPQHF; CDR3nt: TGTGCCAGCAGGTTCAGGGGGAGCAATCAGCCCCAGCATTTT; j_gene: TRBJ1-5; abundance: few; v_gene: TRBV6-1; d_gene: TRBD1
CDR3aa: CASSIAGSSYNEQFF; CDR3nt: TGTGCCAGCAGTATAGCGGGGAGCTCCTACAATGAGCAGTTCTTC; j_gene: TRBJ2-1; abundance: many; v_gene: TRBV7-3; d_gene: TRBD2
CDR3aa: CASSWGGGEVDGYTF; CDR3nt: TGTGCCAGCAGCTGGGGTGGGGGCGAGGTGGATGGCTACACCTTC; j_gene: TRBJ1-2; abundance: many; v_gene: TRBV28; d_gene: -
CDR3aa: CASSLWLDTQYF; CDR3nt: TGTGCCAGCAGTCTTTGGCTAGATACGCAGTATTTT; j_gene: TRBJ2-3; abundance: many; v_gene: TRBV28; d_gene: -
CDR3aa: CATTRDTWNTEAFF; CDR3nt: TGTGCCACCACTCGGGATACTTGGAACACTGAAGCTTTCTTT; j_gene: TRBJ1-1; abundance: many; v_gene: TRBV6-1; d_gene: -
CDR3aa: CASSLTGVTDTQYF; CDR3nt: TGTGCCAGCAGTTTGACTGGGGTCACAGATACGCAGTATTTT; j_gene: TRBJ2-3; abundance: many; v_gene: TRBV27; d_gene: -
CDR3aa: CSARSRQSQETQYF; CDR3nt: TGCAGTGCGAGAAGCCGCCAGAGCCAAGAGACCCAGTACTTC; j_gene: TRBJ2-5; abundance: -; v_gene: TRBV20-1; d_gene: -
CDR3aa: CATSEARLQQAEYDQPQHF; CDR3nt: TGTGCCACCAGCGAGGCCCGACTTCAACAGGCGGAATACGATCAGCCCCAGCATTTT; j_gene: TRBJ1-5; abundance: -; v_gene: TRBV15; d_gene: -
CDR3aa: CASSLGAKTDTQYF; CDR3nt: TGTGCCAGCAGCTTAGGCGCGAAAACAGATACGCAGTATTTT; j_gene: TRBJ2-3; abundance: -; v_gene: TRBV7-9; d_gene: -
CDR3aa: CASRPPLFQTDQFEAFF; CDR3nt: TGTGCCAGCAGGCCTCCTCTTTTTCAGACAGACCAGTTCGAAGCTTTCTTT; j_gene: TRBJ1-1; abundance: many; v_gene: TRBV12-3/TRBV12-4; d_gene: -
CDR3aa: CASSQGVLAFF; CDR3nt: TGTGCCAGCAGCCAAGGGGTTTTGGCTTTCTTT; j_gene: TRBJ1-1; abundance: many; v_gene: TRBV3-1; d_gene: -
CDR3aa: CASQGRVAGGEQFF; CDR3nt: TGTGCCAGCCAGGGGCGGGTGGCGGGCGGGGAGCAGTTCTTC; j_gene: TRBJ2-1; abundance: -; v_gene: TRBV2; d_gene: -